The clone carrying this T cell receptor (beta chain) was detected only a few times. As yet, its antigen is unknown. The data were taken from a study of CD8 T cells in ankylosing spondylitis. General study points: Researchers reportedly found disease-linked clones significantly enriched in matched ankylosing spondylitis synovial fluid. Typical of ankylosing spondylitis blood, it appeared, was a TCR beta motif of about eight highly homologous variants.

TCRdb called the 5' RACE reads again in MiXCR, with one record for every CDR3 protein. The sample lists 500,000 to 650,000 distinct CDR3 sequences, roughly 5.2% seen once, with roughly 3.5% in the top ten. The clonotype originates from a male donor with ankylosing spondylitis. The material sequenced was blood, either unsorted or a sorted T cell fraction (not recorded which).

Here the CDR3 reads CASDRRSGANVLTF. For the CDR3, the DNA is TGTGCCAGCGACCGGCGCTCTGGGGCCAACGTCCTGACTTTC. The rearrangement joins TRBV6-2 or TRBV6-3 to TRBJ2-6; D is unresolved. The CDR3 is 14 residues long. Germline values: CDR1 MNHEY, CDR2 SVGEGT. V lost 8 bases to trimming and J lost 0 bases, with 8 bases between them.